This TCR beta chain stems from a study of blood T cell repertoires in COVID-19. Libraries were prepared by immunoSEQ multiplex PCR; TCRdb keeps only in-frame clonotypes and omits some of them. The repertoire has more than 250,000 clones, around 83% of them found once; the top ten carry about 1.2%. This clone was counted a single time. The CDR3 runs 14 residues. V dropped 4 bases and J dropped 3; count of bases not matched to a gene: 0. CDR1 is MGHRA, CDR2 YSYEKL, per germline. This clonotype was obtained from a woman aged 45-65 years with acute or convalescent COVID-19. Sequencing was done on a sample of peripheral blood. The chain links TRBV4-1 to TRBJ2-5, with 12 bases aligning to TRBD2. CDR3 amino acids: CASSRTSGKETQYF. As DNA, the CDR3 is TGCGCCAGCAGCCGGACTAGCGGGAAAGAGACCCAGTACTTC.